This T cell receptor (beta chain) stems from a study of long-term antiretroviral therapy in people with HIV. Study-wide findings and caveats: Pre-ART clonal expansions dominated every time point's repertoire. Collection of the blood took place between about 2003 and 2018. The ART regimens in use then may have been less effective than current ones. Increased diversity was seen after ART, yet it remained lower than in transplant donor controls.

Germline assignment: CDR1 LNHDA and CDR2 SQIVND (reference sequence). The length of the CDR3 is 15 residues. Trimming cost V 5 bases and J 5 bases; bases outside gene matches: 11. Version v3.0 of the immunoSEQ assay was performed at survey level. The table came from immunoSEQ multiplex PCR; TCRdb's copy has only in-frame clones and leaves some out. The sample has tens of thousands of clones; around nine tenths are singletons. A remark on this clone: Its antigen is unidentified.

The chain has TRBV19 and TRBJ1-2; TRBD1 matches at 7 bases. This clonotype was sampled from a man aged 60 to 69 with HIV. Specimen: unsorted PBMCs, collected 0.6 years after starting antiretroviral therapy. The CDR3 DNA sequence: TGTGCCAGTAGTTCTCAGGGGGAGCGACGTTATGGCTACACCTTC. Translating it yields CASSSQGERRYGYTF. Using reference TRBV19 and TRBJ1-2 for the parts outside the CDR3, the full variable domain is DGGITQSPKYLFRKEGQNVTLSCEQNLNHDAMYWYRQDPGQGLRLIYYSQIVNDFQKGDIAEGYSVSREKKESFPLTVTSAQKNPTAFYLCASSSQGERRYGYTFGSGTRLTVV.